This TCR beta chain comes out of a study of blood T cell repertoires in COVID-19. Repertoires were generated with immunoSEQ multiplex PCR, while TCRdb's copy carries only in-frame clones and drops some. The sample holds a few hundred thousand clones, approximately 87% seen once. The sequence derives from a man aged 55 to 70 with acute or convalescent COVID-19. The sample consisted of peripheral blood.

In DNA, the CDR3 is TGTGCCTGCAGGGGGCGAAGCAACACTGAAGCTTTCTTT. Translating it yields CACRGRSNTEAFF. The chain couples TRBV19 to TRBJ1-1; 8 positions match TRBD1. Germline V gives CDR1 LNHDA, CDR2 SQIVND (reference sequence). J was trimmed by 2 bases and V by 11 bases; bases with no gene match: 7. The CDR3 totals 13 residues.